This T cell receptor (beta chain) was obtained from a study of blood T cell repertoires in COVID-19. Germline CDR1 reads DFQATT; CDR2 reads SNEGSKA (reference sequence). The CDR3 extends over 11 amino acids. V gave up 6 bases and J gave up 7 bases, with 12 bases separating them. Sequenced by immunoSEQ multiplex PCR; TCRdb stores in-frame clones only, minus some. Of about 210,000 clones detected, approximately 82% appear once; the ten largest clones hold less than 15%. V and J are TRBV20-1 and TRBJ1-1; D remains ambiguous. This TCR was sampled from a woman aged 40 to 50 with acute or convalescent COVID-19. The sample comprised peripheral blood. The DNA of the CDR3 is TGCAGTGCCCAGACACCTATTGAAGCTTTCTTT. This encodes CSAQTPIEAFF.